This T cell receptor beta chain was sequenced in a study of T cell responses to AZD1222 COVID-19 vaccine. Overall study findings and caveats: Mostly white British, mostly female donors; authors suggested clonal diversity may be underestimated. Of spike-specific TCRs, nearly half reportedly target regions left unmutated in variants. Samples come after the peak T cell response, not at day 14.

CDR1 is LGHNA, CDR2 YSLEER, per germline. This CDR3 has 20 amino acids. V lost 0 bases and J lost 2; bases outside the gene matches: 16. A few counts support this clone. The antigen remains undetermined. The assay was immunoSEQ multiplex PCR, and TCRdb's table has in-frame clones only and misses some. The sample contains 120,000 to 150,000 clones, approximately 88% of which appear only once. The sample here was peripheral blood, taken 28 days after the second dose of the MenACWY control vaccine. This TCR was recovered from an adult who received the MenACWY meningococcal vaccine as a control. The chain employs TRBV4-3 and TRBJ1-3; TRBD1 aligns across 7 bases. In nucleotides, the CDR3 is TGCGCCAGCAGCCAAGATCTGCATATGTCAGGGGGAAGTACTGGAAACACCATATATTTT. It codes for CASSQDLHMSGGSTGNTIYF.